This T cell receptor beta chain emerged from a study of T-cell reconstitution after alpha-beta-depleted transplantation in children. TCRbeta library preparation incorporated unique molecular identifiers. TCRdb used MiXCR to reprocess the PCR reads, holding one entry per CDR3 protein. This sample has hundreds of thousands of distinct CDR3 sequences; 15% to 20% occur once, and the top ten carry approximately 1%. V was cut by 10 bases and J by 7 bases, with 13 bases left in between. From germline, CDR1 is SGHAT and CDR2 FQNNGV. The CDR3 is made up of 11 amino acids. This clonotype was seen only a few times.

The rearrangement uses TRBV11-2 and TRBJ1-2; D not certain. The sequences come from PBMCs from the stem cell graft donor, collected from the stem cell graft. The TCR sequence derives from a human donor who donated a stem cell graft to a child with acute myeloid leukemia. The CDR3 here is CAIVPPSGYTF. CDR3 DNA: TGTGCCATCGTTCCACCTTCTGGCTACACCTTC.